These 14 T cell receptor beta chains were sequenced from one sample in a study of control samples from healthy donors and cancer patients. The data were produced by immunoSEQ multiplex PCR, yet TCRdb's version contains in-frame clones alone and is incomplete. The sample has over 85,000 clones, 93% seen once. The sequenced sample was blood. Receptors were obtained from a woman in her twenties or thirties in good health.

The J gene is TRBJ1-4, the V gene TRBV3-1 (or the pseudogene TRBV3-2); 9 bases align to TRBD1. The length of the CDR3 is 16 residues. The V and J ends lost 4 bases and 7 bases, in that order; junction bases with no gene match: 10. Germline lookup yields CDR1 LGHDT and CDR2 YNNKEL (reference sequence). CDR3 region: CASSPTGQGRSEKLFF. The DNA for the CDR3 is TGTGCCAGCAGCCCCACCGGACAGGGGCGAAGTGAAAAACTGTTTTTT.

CDR3 residues: CASSSRQGARTGELFF. CDR3 sequence (DNA): TGTGCCAGCAGCTCTCGACAGGGGGCGCGAACCGGGGAGCTGTTTTTT. The chain couples TRBV11-2 to TRBJ2-2, with 10 bases identical to TRBD1. The V gene end was trimmed by 4 bases and the J gene end by 5 bases; junction bases not matched to a gene: 7. Looked up from germline, CDR1 is SGHAT and CDR2 is FQNNGV. The CDR3 loop spans 16 amino acids. Supplemented by reference TRBV11-2 and TRBJ2-2, the full variable domain reads EAGVAQSPRYKIIEKRQSVAFWCNPISGHATLYWYQQILGQGPKLLIQFQNNGVVDDSQLPKDRFSAERLKGVDSTLKIQPAKLEDSAVYLCASSSRQGARTGELFFGEGSRLTVL.

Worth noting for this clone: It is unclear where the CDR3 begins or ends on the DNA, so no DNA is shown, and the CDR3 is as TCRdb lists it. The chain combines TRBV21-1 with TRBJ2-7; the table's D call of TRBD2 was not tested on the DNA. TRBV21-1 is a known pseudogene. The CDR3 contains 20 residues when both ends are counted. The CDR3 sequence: CASSNCFGGGAGGSSYEQYF.

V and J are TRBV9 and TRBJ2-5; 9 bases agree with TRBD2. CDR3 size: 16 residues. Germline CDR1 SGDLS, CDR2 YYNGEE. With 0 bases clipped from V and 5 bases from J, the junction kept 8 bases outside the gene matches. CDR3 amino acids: CASSVAASGVIETQYF. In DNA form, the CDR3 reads TGTGCCAGCAGCGTAGCGGCTAGCGGGGTAATTGAGACCCAGTACTTC.

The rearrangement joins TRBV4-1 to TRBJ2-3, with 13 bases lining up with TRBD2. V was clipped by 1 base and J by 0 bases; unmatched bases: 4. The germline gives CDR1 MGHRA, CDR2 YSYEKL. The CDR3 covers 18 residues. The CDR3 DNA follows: TGCGCCAGCAGCCAAGTACTAGCGGGGGGGCTGAGCACAGATACGCAGTATTTT. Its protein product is CASSQVLAGGLSTDTQYF.

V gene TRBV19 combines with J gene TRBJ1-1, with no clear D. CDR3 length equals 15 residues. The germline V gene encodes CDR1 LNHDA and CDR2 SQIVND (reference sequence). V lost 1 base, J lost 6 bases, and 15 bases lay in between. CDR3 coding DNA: TGTGCCAGTAGTATAGGAGGCAGTATTATCGCTGAAGCTTTCTTT. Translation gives CASSIGGSIIAEAFF.

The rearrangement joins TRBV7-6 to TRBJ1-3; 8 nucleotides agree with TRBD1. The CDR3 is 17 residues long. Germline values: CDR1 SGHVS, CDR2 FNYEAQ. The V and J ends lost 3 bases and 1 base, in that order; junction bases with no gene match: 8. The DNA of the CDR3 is TGTGCCAGCAGCTTTTCCGAGACAGGGGTTTCTGGAAACACCATATATTTT. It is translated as CASSFSETGVSGNTIYF.

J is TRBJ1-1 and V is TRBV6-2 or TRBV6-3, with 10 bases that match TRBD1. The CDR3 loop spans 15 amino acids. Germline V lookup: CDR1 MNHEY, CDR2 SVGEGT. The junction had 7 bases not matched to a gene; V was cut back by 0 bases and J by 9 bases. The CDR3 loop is CASSYSHRDRGQAFF. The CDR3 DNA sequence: TGTGCCAGCAGTTACTCGCACCGGGACAGGGGACAAGCTTTCTTT.

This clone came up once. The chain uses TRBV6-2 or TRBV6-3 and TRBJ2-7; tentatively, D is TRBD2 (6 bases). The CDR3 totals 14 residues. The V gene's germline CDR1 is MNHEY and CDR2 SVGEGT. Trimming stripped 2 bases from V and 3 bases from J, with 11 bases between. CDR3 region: CASSYGEVDYEQYF. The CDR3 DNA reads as TGTGCCAGCAGTTACGGGGAGGTTGACTACGAGCAGTACTTC.

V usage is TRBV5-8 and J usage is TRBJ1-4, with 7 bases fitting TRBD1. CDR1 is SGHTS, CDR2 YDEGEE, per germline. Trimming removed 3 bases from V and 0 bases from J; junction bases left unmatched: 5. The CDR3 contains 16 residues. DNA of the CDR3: TGTGCCAGCAGCTGGGGGGGACAGTCAACTAATGAAAAACTGTTTTTT. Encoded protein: CASSWGGQSTNEKLFF.

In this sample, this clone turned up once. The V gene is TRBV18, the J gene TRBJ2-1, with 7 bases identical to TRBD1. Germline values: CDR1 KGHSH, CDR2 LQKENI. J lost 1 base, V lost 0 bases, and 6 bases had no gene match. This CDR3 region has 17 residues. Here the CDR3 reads CASSPPPGQSSYNEQFF. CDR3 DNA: TGTGCCAGCTCACCACCTCCGGGACAGTCATCCTACAATGAGCAGTTCTTC.

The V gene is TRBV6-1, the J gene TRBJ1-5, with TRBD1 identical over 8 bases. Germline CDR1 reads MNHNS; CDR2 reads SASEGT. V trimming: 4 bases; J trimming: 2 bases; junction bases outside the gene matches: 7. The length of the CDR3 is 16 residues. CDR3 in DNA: TGTGCCAGCAGTGCTAAGACAGGGGTTGGCAATCAGCCCCAGCATTTT. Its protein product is CASSAKTGVGNQPQHF.

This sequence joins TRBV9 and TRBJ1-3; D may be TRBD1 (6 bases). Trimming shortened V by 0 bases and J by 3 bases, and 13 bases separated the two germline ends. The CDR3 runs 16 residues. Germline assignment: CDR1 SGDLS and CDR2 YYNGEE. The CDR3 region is CASSVVAGGLGNTIYF. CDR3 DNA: TGTGCCAGCAGCGTAGTTGCCGGGGGGCTTGGAAACACCATATATTTT.

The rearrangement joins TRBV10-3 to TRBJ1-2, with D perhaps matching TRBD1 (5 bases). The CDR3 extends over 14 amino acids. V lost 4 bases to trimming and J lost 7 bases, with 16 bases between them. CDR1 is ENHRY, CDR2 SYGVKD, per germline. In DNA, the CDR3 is TGTGCCATCAGTGCGCAGGGTCCAGAATTTGGCTACACCTTC. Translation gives CAISAQGPEFGYTF.